This T cell receptor (beta chain) is drawn from a study of shared clonotypes between healthy human individuals. Method: immunoSEQ multiplex PCR; TCRdb's copy keeps in-frame clones and lacks some. The sample includes 90,000 to 120,000 clones, more than 65% of them seen just once. The V and J ends lost 1 base and 4 bases, in that order; junction bases with no gene match: 15. CDR3 length equals 19 residues. The germline V gene has CDR1 MGHRA and CDR2 YSYEKL. The TCR was taken from a woman aged 25 to 39 in good health. The sample comprised memory CD8+ T cells sorted from blood. Subset here: CD45RO+ cells pooled with CCR7-negative TemRA cells. The rearrangement uses TRBV4-1 and TRBJ2-7, with 11 bases fitting TRBD2. The CDR3 DNA sequence: TGCGCCAGCAGCCAAGTCCCGGGACTAGCGGAGTCACCAGGTTACGAGCAGTACTTC. Amino acids: CASSQVPGLAESPGYEQYF.